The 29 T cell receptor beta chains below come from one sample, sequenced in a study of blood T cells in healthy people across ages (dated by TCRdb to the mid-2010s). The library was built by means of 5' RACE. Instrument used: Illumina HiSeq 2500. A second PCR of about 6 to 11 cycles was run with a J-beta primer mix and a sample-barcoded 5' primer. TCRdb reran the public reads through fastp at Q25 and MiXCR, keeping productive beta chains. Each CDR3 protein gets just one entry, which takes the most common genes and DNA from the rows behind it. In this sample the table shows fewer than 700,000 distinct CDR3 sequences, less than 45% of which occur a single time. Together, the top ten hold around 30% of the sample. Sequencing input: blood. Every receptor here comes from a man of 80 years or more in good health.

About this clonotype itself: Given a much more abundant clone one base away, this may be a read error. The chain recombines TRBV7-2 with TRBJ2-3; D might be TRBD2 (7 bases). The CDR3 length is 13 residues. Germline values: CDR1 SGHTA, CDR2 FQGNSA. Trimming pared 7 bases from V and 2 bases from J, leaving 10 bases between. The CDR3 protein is CASKRDITDTQYF. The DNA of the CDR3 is TGTGCCAGCAAGCGGGACATCACAGATACGCAGTATTTT.

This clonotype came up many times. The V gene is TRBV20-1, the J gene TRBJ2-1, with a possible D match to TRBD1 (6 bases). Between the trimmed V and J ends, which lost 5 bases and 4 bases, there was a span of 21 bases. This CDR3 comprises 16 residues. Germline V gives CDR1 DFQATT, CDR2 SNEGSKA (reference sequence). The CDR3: CSAPLRGADLYNEQFF. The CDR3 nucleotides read TGCAGTGCTCCACTCAGGGGCGCCGATTTATACAATGAGCAGTTCTTC.

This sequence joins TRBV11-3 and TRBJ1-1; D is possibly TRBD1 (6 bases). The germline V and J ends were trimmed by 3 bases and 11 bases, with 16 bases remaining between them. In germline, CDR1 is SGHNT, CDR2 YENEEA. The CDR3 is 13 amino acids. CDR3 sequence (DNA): TGTGCCAGCAGCTTGTTCGGGGGGCAGGAGGCTTTCTTT. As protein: CASSLFGGQEAFF.

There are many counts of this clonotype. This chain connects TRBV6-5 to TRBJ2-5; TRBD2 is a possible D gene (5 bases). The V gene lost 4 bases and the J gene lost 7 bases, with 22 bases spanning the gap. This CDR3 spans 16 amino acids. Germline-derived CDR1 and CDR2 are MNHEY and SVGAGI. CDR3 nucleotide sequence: TGTGCCAGCAGTTTCGACATCCTCGCTGGGAGTCGGACCCAGTACTTC. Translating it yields CASSFDILAGSRTQYF.

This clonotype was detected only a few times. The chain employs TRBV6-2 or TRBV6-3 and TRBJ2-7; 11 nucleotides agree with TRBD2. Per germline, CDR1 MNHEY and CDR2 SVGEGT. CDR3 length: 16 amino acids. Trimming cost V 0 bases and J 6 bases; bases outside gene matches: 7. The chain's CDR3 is CASSYSKLAGAGEQYF. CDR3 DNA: TGTGCCAGCAGTTACTCGAAACTAGCGGGAGCGGGCGAGCAGTACTTC.

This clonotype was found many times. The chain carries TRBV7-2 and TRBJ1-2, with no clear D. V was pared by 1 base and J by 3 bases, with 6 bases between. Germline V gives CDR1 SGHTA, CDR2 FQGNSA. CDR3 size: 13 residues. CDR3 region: CASSLESYYGYTF. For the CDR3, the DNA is TGTGCCAGCAGCTTAGAGTCTTACTATGGCTACACCTTC.

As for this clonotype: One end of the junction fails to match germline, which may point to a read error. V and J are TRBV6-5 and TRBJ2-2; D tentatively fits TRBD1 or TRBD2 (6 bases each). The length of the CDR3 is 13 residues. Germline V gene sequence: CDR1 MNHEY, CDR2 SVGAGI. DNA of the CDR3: TGTGCCAGCAAAGAGGGGGGCGGCGGGGAGTTGTTTTTT. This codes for CASKEGGGGELFF.

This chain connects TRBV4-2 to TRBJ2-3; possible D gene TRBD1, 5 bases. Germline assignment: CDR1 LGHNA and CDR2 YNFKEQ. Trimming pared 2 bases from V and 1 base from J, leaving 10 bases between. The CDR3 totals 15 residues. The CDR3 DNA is TGTGCCAGCAGCCAATCTGGGGCCCGCACAGATACGCAGTATTTT. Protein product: CASSQSGARTDTQYF.

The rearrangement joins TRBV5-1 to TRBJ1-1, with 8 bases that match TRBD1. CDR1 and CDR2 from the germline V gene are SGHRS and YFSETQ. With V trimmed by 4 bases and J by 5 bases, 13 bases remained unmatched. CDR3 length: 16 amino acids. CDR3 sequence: CASSPEGVRGRTEAFF. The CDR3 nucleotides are TGCGCCAGCAGCCCTGAAGGGGTCAGGGGGCGAACTGAAGCTTTCTTT.

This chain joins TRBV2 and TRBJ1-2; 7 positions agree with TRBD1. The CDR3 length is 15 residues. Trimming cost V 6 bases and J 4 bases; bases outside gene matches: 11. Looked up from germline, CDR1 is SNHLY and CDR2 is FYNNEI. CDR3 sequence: CASRRDSGSVYGYTF. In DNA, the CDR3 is TGTGCCAGCAGGAGGGACAGTGGATCAGTCTATGGCTACACCTTC. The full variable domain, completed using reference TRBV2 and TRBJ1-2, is EPEVTQTPSHQVTQMGQEVILRCVPISNHLYFYWYRQILGQKVEFLVSFYNNEISEKSEIFDDQFSVERPDGSNFTLKIRSTKLEDSAMYFCASRRDSGSVYGYTFGSGTRLTVV.

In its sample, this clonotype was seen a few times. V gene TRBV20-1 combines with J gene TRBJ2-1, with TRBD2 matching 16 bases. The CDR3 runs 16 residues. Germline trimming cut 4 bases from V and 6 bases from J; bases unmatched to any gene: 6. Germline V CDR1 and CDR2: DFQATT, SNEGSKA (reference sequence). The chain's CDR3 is CSANPGTSGRANEQFF. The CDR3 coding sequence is TGCAGTGCTAACCCCGGGACTAGCGGGAGGGCCAATGAGCAGTTCTTC.

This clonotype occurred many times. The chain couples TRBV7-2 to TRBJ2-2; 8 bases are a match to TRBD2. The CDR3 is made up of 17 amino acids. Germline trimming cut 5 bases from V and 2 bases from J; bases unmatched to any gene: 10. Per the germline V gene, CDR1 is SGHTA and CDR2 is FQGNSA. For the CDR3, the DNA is TGTGCCAGCAGCCCAATACCAGCGGGGGTAAACACCGGGGAGCTGTTTTTT. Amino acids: CASSPIPAGVNTGELFF. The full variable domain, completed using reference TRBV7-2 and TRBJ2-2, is GAGVSQSPSNKVTEKGKDVELRCDPISGHTALYWYRQSLGQGLEFLIYFQGNSAPDKSGLPSDRFSAERTGGSVSTLTIQRTQQEDSAVYLCASSPIPAGVNTGELFFGEGSRLTVL.

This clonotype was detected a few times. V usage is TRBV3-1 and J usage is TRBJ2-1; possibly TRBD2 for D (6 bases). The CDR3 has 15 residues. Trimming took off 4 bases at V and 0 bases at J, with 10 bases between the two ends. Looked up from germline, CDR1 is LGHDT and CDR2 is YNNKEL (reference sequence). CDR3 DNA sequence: TGTGCCAGCAGCCTAGCGGTACTCTCCTACAATGAGCAGTTCTTC. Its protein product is CASSLAVLSYNEQFF.

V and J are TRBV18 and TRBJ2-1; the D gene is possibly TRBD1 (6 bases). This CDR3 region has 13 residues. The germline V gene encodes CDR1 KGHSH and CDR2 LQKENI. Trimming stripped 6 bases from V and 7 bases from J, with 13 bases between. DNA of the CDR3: TGTGCCAGCTCTCCCACTAGGGGGAATGAGCAGTTCTTC. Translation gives CASSPTRGNEQFF.

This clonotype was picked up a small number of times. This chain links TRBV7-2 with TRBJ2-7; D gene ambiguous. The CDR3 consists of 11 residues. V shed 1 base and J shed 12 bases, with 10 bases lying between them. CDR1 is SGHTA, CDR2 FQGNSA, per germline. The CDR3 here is CASSLGKALYF. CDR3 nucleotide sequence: TGTGCCAGCAGCTTAGGGAAAGCGTTGTACTTC.

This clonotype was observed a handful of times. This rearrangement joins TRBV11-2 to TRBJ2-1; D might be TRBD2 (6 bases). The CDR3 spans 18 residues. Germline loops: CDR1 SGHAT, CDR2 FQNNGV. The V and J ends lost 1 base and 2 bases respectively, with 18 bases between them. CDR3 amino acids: CASSLGAGRARTYNEQFF. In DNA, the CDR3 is TGTGCCAGCAGCTTAGGAGCGGGCAGGGCTCGGACCTACAATGAGCAGTTCTTC.

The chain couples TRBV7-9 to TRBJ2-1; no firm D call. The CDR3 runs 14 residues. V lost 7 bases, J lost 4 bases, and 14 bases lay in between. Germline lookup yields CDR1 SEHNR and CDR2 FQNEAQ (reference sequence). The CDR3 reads CASILTGNYNEQFF. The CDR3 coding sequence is TGTGCCAGCATCCTAACTGGGAATTACAATGAGCAGTTCTTC.

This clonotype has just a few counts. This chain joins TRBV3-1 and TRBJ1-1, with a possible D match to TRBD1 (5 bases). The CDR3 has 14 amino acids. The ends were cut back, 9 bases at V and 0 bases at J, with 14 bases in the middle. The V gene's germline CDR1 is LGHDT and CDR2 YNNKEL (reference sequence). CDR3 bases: TGTGCCAGTGGTCCCGGGGCAATGAACACTGAAGCTTTCTTT. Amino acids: CASGPGAMNTEAFF.

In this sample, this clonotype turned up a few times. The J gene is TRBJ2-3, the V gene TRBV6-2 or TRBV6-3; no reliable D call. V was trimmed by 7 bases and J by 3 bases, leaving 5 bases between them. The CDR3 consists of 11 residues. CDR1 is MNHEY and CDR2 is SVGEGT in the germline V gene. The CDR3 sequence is CASKNTDTQYF. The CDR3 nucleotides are TGTGCCAGCAAGAATACAGATACGCAGTATTTT.

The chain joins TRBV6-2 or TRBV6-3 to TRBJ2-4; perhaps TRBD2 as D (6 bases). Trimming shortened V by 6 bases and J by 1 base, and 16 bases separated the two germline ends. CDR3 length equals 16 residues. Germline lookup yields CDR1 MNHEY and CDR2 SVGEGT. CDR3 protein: CASRTPSGEAKNIQYF. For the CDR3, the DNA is TGTGCCAGCAGAACTCCCTCGGGGGAGGCCAAAAACATTCAGTACTTC.

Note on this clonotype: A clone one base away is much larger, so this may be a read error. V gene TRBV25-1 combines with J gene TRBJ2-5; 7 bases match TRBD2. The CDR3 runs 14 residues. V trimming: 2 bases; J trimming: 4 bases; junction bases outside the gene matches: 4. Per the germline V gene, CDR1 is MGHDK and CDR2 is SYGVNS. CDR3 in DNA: TGTGCCAGCAGTGAAAGAGCGGGAAGAGAGACCCAGTACTTC. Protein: CASSERAGRETQYF. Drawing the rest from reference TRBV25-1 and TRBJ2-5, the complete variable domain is EADIYQTPRYLVIGTGKKITLECSQTMGHDKMYWYQQDPGMELHLIHYSYGVNSTEKGDLSSESTVSRIRTEHFPLTLESARPSHTSQYLCASSERAGRETQYFGPGTRLLVL.

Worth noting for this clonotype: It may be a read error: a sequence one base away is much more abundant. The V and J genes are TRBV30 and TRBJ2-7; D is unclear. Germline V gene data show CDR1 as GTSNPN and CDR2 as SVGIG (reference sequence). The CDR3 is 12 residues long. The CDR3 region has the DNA TGTGTCTGGAGAAGGGTCCCGGGCGAGCAGTACTTC. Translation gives CVWRRVPGEQYF.

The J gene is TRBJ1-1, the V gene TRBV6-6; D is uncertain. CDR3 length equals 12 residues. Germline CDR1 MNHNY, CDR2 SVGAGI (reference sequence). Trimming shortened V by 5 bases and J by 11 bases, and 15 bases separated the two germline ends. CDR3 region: CASSPAGSRAFF. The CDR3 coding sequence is TGTGCCAGCAGTCCTGCGGGTAGTCGGGCTTTCTTT.

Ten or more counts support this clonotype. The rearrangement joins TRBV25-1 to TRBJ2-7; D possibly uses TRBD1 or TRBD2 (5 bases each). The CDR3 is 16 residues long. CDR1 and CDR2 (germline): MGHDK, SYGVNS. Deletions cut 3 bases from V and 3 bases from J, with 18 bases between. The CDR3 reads CASSDESGTQLYEQYF. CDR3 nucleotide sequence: TGTGCCAGCAGTGACGAATCCGGGACCCAACTCTACGAGCAGTACTTC.

The CDR3 region is CASSQDRGYSGDEQFF. The CDR3 coding sequence is TGCGCCAGCAGCCAAGATCGGGGTTATAGCGGGGATGAGCAGTTCTTC. This chain joins TRBV4-3 and TRBJ2-1, with TRBD2 identical over 8 bases. The ends lost 0 bases at V and 8 bases at J; junction bases unmatched: 9. The CDR3 has 16 residues. In germline, CDR1 is LGHNA, CDR2 YSLEER.

The DNA for the CDR3 is TGCAGTGCTAGAGAGAGTCCTAGCGGGGCCTACGAGCAGTACTTC. Amino acid sequence: CSARESPSGAYEQYF. The chain links TRBV20-1 to TRBJ2-7; 9 bases fit TRBD2. The CDR3 covers 15 residues. The V segment lost 0 bases and the J segment 2 bases; nucleotides outside the gene matches: 5. In germline, CDR1 is DFQATT, CDR2 SNEGSKA (reference sequence).

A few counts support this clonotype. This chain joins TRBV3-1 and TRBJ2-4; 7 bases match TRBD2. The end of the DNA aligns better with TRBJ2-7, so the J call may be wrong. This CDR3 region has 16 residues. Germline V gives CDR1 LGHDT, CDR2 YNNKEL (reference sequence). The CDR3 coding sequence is TGTGCCAGCAGCCAAGGACTAGCCGGAAAGGGGTACGAGCAGTACTTC. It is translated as CASSQGLAGKGYEQYF.

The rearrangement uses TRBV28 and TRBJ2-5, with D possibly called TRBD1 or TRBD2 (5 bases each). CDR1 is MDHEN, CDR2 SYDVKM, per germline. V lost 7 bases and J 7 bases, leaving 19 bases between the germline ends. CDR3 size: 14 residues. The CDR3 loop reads CASIHGDRSTTQYF. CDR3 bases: TGTGCCAGCATTCATGGGGACCGCAGTACGACCCAGTACTTC.

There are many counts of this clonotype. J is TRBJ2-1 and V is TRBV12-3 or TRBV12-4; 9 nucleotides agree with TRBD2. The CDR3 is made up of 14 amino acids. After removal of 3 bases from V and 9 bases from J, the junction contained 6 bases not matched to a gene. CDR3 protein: CASSLGGGVVEQFF. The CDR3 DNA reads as TGTGCCAGCAGTTTGGGCGGGGGGGTCGTTGAGCAGTTCTTC.